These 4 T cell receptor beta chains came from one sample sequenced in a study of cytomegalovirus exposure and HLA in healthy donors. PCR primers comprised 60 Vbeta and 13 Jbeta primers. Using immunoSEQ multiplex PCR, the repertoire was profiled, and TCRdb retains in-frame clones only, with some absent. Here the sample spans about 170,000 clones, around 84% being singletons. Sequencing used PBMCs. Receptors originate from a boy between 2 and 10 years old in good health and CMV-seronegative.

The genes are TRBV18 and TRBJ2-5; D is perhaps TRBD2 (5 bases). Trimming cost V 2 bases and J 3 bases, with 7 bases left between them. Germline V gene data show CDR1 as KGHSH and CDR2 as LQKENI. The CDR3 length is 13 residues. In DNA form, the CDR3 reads TGTGCCAGCTCACCAACGGGGAAAGAGACCCAGTACTTC. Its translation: CASSPTGKETQYF.

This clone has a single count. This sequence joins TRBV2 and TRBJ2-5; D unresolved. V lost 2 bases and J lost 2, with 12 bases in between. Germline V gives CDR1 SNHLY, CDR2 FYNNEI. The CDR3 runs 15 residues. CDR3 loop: CASSEPAGMQETQYF. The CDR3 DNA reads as TGTGCCAGCAGTGAACCCGCAGGAATGCAAGAGACCCAGTACTTC.

CDR3 loop: CASSLGQDVHGYTF. DNA for the CDR3: TGTGCCAGCAGCCTGGGACAGGATGTGCATGGCTACACCTTC. The rearrangement joins TRBV5-6 to TRBJ1-2; 8 bases line up with TRBD1. CDR1 SGHDT and CDR2 YYEEEE come from the germline V gene. The junction had 8 bases not matched to a gene; V was cut back by 4 bases and J by 6 bases. The CDR3 is 14 residues long.

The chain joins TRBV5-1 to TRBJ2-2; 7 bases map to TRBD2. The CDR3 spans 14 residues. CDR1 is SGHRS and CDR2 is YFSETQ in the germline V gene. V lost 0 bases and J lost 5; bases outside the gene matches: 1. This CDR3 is CASSLAGGTGELFF. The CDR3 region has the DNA TGCGCCAGCAGCTTGGCCGGGGGGACCGGGGAGCTGTTTTTT.